This TCR beta chain was recovered during a study of early T cells in non-severe SARS-CoV-2 infection. Between the trimmed V and J ends, which lost 5 bases and 2 bases, there was a span of 13 bases. CDR1 is SGHAT, CDR2 FQNNGV, per germline. The CDR3 contains 14 residues. Individual cDNA molecules were tagged with unique molecular identifiers, the study reported. TCRdb recomputed calls from the 5' RACE reads with MiXCR, one row per CDR3 protein. The table has roughly 40,000 distinct CDR3 sequences, under 7.5% seen once. This clonotype was recorded a few times. The TCR was taken from an adult who was a healthcare worker with PCR-confirmed SARS-CoV-2 infection or an uninfected control (not recorded which). Sequencing input: whole blood. This chain uses TRBV11-2 with TRBJ2-7; a possible D gene is TRBD1 (6 bases). CDR3 protein: CASSDRLMTYEQYF. DNA for the CDR3: TGTGCCAGCAGCGACAGGCTAATGACCTACGAGCAGTACTTC.